The 7 T cell receptor beta chains below come from one sample, sequenced in a study of shared clonotypes between healthy human individuals. Profiled with immunoSEQ multiplex PCR; TCRdb holds only in-frame clones, not every one. Of around 560,000 clones detected, roughly 95% appear once; the ten largest clones hold over 0.1%. Positive CCR7 selection of CD45RO-negative cells yielded the naive CD8 cells, and terminally differentiated effector memory CD45RA+ cells were excluded. The sequencing sample was made of naive CD8+ T cells sorted from blood. These receptors all come from a woman aged 25 to 45 in good health.

The gene calls are TRBV7-9 and TRBJ2-1, with D possibly TRBD2 on 6 matching bases. The germline gives CDR1 SEHNR, CDR2 FQNEAQ (reference sequence). This CDR3 has 19 residues. With 6 bases removed from V and 0 bases from J, the gap between germline ends came to 24 bases. CDR3 DNA: TGTGCCAGCAGTTACCGGGACTCTTACTCCCTTAGCTCCTACAATGAGCAGTTCTTC. Protein sequence: CASSYRDSYSLSSYNEQFF.

CDR3 DNA: TGTGCCAGCAGTTCACCGGGACAGGGAGGGTTGGAGCAGTACTTC. Protein: CASSSPGQGGLEQYF. The genes are TRBV27 and TRBJ2-7, with 9 bases identical to TRBD1. Unmatched junction bases numbered 11, after V lost 4 bases and J lost 7 bases. CDR3 length: 15 amino acids. CDR1 and CDR2 from the germline V gene are MNHEY and SMNVEV (reference sequence).

The rearrangement joins TRBV29-1 to TRBJ1-1; tentatively, D is TRBD1 (5 bases). Trimming stripped 0 bases from V and 5 bases from J, with 13 bases between. The CDR3 runs 14 residues. Looked up from germline, CDR1 is SQVTM and CDR2 is ANQGSEA. In DNA, the CDR3 is TGCAGCGTTGAAGAGGGGGGTGGGAAAACTGAAGCTTTCTTT. Translation gives CSVEEGGGKTEAFF.

The J gene is TRBJ2-7, the V gene TRBV11-2; D is undetermined. The germline V gene has CDR1 SGHAT and CDR2 FQNNGV. The germline V and J ends were trimmed by 8 bases and 7 bases, with 12 bases remaining between them. The CDR3 loop spans 11 amino acids. The CDR3 sequence: CASGKTGEQYF. The CDR3 coding sequence is TGTGCCAGCGGGAAGACTGGTGAGCAGTACTTC.

The chain couples TRBV11-2 to TRBJ2-1; D gene ambiguous. The length of the CDR3 is 11 residues. Per germline, CDR1 SGHAT and CDR2 FQNNGV. Trimming pared 1 base from V and 9 bases from J, leaving 4 bases between. The CDR3 reads CASSLGSEQFF. The CDR3 DNA follows: TGTGCCAGCAGCTTAGGTTCTGAGCAGTTCTTC.

The chain couples TRBV30 to TRBJ2-7; tentatively, D is TRBD1 (6 bases). The CDR3 loop spans 11 amino acids. V lost 6 bases to trimming and J lost 7 bases, with 13 bases between them. The germline gives CDR1 GTSNPN, CDR2 SVGIG (reference sequence). CDR3 loop: CACYFRGEQYF. CDR3 nucleotides: TGTGCCTGCTATTTTAGGGGGGAGCAGTACTTC.

This clone was counted a single time. The chain employs TRBV27 and TRBJ2-2; a weak D match, TRBD1 (6 bases). The germline V gene has CDR1 MNHEY and CDR2 SMNVEV (reference sequence). The germline V and J ends were trimmed by 5 bases and 8 bases, with 9 bases remaining between them. There are 12 residues in the CDR3. In nucleotides, the CDR3 is TGTGCCAGCAGTATCGGGACAGGGGAGCTGTTTTTT. Residues: CASSIGTGELFF.